In its sample, the clone carrying this T cell receptor beta chain was seen once. What it recognizes is unknown. Authors' data handling: In the immunoSEQ data, sequences were junction-only and lacked quality scores, so filtering differed. Sequencing was performed with immunoSEQ multiplex PCR; in TCRdb, only in-frame clones are kept and a portion is missing. That table is the source of V, J and clone size, and D and trimming were worked out from the DNA. Among around 940,000 clones listed, over 75% were seen once. The source of the sample is a study of shared clonotypes between healthy human individuals. General observations from the study: Researchers found naive subsets generally carried larger estimated richness than memory subsets. Of the naive CD4 clonotypes, approximately 5% were shared across a handful of donors. Few donors limited the genetic and exposure-history diversity represented.

The specimen sequenced was memory CD4+ T cells sorted from blood. Specified subset: CD45RA-negative fraction. This sequence was found in a man aged 18 to 30 in good health.

In DNA, the CDR3 is TGCAGCGCCTTAGGCGGTAGCGGGAACACCGGGGAGCTGTTTTTT. Its protein product is CSALGGSGNTGELFF. The chain recombines TRBV29-1 with TRBJ2-2; TRBD2 is a possible D gene (6 bases). Germline V CDR1 and CDR2: SQVTM, ANQGSEA. The CDR3 has 15 residues. V dropped 7 bases and J dropped 1 base, with 16 bases sitting between them.